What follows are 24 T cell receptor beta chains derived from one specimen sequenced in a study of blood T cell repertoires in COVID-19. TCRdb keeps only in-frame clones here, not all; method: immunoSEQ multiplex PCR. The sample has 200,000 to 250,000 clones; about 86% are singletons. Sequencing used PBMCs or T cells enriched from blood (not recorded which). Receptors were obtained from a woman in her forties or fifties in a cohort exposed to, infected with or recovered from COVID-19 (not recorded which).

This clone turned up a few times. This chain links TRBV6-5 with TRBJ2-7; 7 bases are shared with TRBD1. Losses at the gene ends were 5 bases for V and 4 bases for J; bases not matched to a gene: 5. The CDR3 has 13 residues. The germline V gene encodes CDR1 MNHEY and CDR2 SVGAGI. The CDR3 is CASSKTGWYEQYF. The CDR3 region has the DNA TGTGCCAGCAGTAAGACAGGGTGGTACGAGCAGTACTTC.

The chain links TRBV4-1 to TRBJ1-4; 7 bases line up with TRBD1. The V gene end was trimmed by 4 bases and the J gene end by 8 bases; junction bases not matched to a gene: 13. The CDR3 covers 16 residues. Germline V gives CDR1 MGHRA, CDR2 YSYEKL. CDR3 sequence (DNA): TGCGCCAGCAGCCCCAGGGGGAGCGAGGGTCGGGAAAAACTGTTTTTT. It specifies CASSPRGSEGREKLFF.

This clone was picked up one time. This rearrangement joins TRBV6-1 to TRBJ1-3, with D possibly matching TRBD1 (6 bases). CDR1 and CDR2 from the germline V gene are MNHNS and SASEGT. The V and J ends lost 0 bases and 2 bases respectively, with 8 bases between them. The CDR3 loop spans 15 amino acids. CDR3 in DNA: TGTGCCAGCAGTGAAGCCCACAGGGCTGGAAACACCATATATTTT. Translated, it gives CASSEAHRAGNTIYF.

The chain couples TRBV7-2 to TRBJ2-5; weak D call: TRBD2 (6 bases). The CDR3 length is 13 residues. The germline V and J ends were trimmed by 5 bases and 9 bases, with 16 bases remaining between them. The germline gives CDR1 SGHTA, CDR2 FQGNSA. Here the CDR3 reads CASSTLAGGSQYF. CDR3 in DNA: TGTGCCAGCAGCACACTGGCCGGGGGTTCCCAGTACTTC.

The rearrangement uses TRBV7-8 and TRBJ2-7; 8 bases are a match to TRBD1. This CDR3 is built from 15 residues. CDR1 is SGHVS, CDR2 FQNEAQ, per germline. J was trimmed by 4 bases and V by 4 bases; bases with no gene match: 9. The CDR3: CASSSQDRGRYEQYF. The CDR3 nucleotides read TGTGCCAGCAGCTCCCAAGACAGGGGTCGGTACGAGCAGTACTTC. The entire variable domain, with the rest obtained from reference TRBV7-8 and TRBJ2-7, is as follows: GAGVSQSPRYKVAKRGQDVALRCDPISGHVSLFWYQQALGQGPEFLTYFQNEAQLDKSGLPSDRFFAERPEGSVSTLKIQRTQQEDSAVYLCASSSQDRGRYEQYFGPGTRLTVT.

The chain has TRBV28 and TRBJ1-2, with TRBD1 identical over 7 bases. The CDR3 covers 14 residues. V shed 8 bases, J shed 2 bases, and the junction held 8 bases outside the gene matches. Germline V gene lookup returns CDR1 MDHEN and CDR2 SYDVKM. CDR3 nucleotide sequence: TGTGCCAGCGGTAACCCGGGACAGAACTATGGCTACACCTTC. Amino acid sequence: CASGNPGQNYGYTF.

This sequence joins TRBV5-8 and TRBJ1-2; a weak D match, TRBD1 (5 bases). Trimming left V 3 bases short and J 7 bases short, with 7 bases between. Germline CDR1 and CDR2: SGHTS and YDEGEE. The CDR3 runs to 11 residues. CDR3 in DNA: TGTGCCAGCAGCTACAGGAGTGGCTACACCTTC. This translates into CASSYRSGYTF.

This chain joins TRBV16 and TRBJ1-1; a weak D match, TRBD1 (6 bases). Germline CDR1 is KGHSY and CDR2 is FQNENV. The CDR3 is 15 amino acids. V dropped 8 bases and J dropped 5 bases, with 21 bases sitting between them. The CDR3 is CASPNGGLRGTEAFF. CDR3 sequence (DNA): TGTGCCAGCCCCAACGGGGGGCTTCGAGGGACTGAAGCTTTCTTT. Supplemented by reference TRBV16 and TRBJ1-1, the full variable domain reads GEEVAQTPKHLVRGEGQKAKLYCAPIKGHSYVFWYQQVLKNEFKFLISFQNENVFDETGMPKERFSAKCLPNSPCSLEIQATKLEDSAVYFCASPNGGLRGTEAFFGQGTRLTVV.

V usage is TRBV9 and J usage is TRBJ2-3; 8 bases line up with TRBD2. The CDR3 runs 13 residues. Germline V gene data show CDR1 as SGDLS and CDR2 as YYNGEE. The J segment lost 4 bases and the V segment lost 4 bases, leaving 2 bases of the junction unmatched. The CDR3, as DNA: TGTGCCAGCAGCCGGGGGGGCCCAGATACGCAGTATTTT. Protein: CASSRGGPDTQYF.

The CDR3 spells CASSQETGNQPQHF. In DNA form, the CDR3 reads TGCGCCAGCAGCCAAGAGACAGGCAATCAGCCCCAGCATTTT. The chain carries TRBV4-3 and TRBJ1-5; a weak D match, TRBD1 (5 bases). Germline assignment: CDR1 LGHNA and CDR2 YSLEER. This CDR3 spans 14 amino acids. V lost 0 bases and J 2 bases, leaving 5 bases between the germline ends.

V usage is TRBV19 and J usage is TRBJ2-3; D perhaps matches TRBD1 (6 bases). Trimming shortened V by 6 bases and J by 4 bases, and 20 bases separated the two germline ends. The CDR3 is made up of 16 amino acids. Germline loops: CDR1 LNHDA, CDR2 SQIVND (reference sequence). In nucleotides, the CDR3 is TGTGCCAGTAGATCGACAGTCAGGGGCGGGTCAGATACGCAGTATTTT. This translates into CASRSTVRGGSDTQYF.

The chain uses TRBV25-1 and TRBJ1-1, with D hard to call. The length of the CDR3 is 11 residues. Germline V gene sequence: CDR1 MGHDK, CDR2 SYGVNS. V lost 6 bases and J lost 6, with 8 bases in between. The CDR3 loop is CASRGGAEAFF. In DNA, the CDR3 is TGTGCCAGCAGGGGTGGAGCTGAAGCTTTCTTT.

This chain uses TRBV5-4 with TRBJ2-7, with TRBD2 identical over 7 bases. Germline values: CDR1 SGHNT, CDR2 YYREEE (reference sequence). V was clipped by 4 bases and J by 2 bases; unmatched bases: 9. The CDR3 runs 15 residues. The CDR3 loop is CASSTGLVSTYEQYF. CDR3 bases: TGTGCCAGCAGCACCGGACTAGTTTCGACCTACGAGCAGTACTTC.

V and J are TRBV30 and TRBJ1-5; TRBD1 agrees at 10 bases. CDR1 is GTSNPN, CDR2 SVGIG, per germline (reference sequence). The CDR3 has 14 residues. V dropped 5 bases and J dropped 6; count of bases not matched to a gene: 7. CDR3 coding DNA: TGTGCCTGGGGGGGACAGGGGAAGTCTCAGCCCCAGCATTTT. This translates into CAWGGQGKSQPQHF.

The CDR3 DNA is TGCGCCAGCAGTCCGAGGCCAGAAGTGAACACTGAAGCTTTCTTT. Encoded protein: CASSPRPEVNTEAFF. The rearrangement uses TRBV5-1 and TRBJ1-1; D ambiguous. Germline loops: CDR1 SGHRS, CDR2 YFSETQ. The germline V and J ends were trimmed by 5 bases and 0 bases, with 14 bases remaining between them. The CDR3 is 15 amino acids.

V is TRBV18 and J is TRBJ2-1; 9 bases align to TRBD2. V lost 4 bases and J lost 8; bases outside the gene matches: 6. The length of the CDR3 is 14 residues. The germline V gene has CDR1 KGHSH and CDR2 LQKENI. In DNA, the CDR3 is TGTGCCAGCTCACTGGCGGGGGGGCCCGATGAGCAGTTCTTC. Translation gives CASSLAGGPDEQFF.

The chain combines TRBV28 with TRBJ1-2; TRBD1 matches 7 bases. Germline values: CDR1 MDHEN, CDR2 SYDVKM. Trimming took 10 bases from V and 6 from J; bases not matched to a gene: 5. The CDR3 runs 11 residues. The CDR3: CAIDRVDGYTF. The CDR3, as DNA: TGTGCCATCGACAGGGTGGATGGCTACACCTTC.

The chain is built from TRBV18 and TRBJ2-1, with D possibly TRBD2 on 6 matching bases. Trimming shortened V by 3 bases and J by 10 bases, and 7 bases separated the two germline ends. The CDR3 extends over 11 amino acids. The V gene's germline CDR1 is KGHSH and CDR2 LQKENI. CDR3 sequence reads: CASSPLAEQFF. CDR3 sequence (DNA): TGTGCCAGCTCACCCCTAGCGGAGCAGTTCTTC.

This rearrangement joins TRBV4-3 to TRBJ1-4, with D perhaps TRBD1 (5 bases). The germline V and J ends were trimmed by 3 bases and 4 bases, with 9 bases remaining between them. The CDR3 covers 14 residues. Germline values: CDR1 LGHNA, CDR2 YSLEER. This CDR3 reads CASSHDRNNEKLFF. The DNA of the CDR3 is TGCGCCAGCAGCCACGACAGAAATAATGAAAAACTGTTTTTT.

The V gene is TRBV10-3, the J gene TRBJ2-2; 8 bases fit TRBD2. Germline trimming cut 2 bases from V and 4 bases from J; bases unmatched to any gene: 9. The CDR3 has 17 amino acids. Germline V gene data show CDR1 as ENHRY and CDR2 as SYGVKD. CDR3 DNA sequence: TGTGCCATCAGTGAGCACCCGGCGGGGGGCGGCACCGGGGAGCTGTTTTTT. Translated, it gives CAISEHPAGGGTGELFF.

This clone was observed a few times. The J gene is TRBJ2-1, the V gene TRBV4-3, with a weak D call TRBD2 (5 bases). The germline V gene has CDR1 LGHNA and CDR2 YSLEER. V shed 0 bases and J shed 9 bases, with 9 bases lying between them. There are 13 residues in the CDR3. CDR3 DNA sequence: TGCGCCAGCAGCCAAGACCCGGCGGGTGAGCAGTTCTTC. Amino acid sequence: CASSQDPAGEQFF.

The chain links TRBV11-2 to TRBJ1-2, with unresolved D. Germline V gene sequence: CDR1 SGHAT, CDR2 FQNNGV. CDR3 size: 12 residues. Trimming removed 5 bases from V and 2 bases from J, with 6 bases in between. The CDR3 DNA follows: TGTGCCAGCAGCGGTAGCAACTATGGCTACACCTTC. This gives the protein CASSGSNYGYTF. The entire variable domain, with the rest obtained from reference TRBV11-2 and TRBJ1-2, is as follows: EAGVAQSPRYKIIEKRQSVAFWCNPISGHATLYWYQQILGQGPKLLIQFQNNGVVDDSQLPKDRFSAERLKGVDSTLKIQPAKLEDSAVYLCASSGSNYGYTFGSGTRLTVV.

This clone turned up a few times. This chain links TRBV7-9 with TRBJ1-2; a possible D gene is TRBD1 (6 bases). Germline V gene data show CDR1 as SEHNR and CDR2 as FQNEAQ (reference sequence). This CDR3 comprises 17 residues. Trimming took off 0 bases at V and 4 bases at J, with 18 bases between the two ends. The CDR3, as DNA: TGTGCCAGCAGCTTAGCATGGGAAGGTGGACAGTTCTATGGCTACACCTTC. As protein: CASSLAWEGGQFYGYTF.

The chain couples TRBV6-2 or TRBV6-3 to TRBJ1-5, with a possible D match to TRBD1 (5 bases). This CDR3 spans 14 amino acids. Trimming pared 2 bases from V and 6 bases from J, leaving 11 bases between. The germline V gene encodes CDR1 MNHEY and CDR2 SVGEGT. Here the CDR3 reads CASSYQGFGQPQHF. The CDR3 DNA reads TGTGCCAGCAGTTACCAGGGTTTTGGTCAGCCCCAGCATTTT.